Listed here are 4 T cell receptor beta chains from one sample, sequenced in a study of PD-1 blockade in classical Hodgkin lymphoma (dated by TCRdb to 2018 to 2020). The time point label of this sample denotes: cycle 4 day 1 (C4D1), after five to seven weeks of nivolumab. Relapse after autologous stem cell transplantation had occurred in all trial patients, and cohorts A, B and C were distinguished by prior brentuximab vedotin exposure. To prepare the library, the immunoSEQ multiplex PCR assay was applied. TCRdb's version of the immuneACCESS table is confined to in-frame rearrangements and falls short of the full clone set. An unresolved V gene accounts for under half of the shortfall where checked; the remainder is of unknown origin. For this sample the table gives 85,000 to 90,000 clones, of which 90% were detected only once. About 2.9% of the sample comes from the top ten. Source: peripheral blood mononuclear cells (PBMCs), taken before the fourth cycle of nivolumab. These receptor sequences come from a human donor with classical Hodgkin lymphoma.

V usage is TRBV18 and J usage is TRBJ2-1; possible D gene TRBD2, 6 bases. The CDR3 covers 15 residues. Germline V gives CDR1 KGHSH, CDR2 LQKENI. V was trimmed by 8 bases and J by 9 bases, leaving 23 bases between them. DNA for the CDR3: TGTGCCAGCCGCCCCGGGACTGGGGGGTTCGGTGAGCAGTTCTTC. Amino acid sequence: CASRPGTGGFGEQFF.

This chain links TRBV4-1 with TRBJ2-7; 7 bases match TRBD1. CDR1 MGHRA and CDR2 YSYEKL come from the germline V gene. V was clipped by 5 bases and J by 0 bases; unmatched bases: 1. This CDR3 is built from 13 residues. CDR3 DNA: TGCGCCAGCAGCGGGGACAGCTCCTACGAGCAGTACTTC. As protein: CASSGDSSYEQYF.

This chain links TRBV6-5 with TRBJ1-5; perhaps TRBD1 as D (5 bases). Germline-derived CDR1 and CDR2 are MNHEY and SVGAGI. The CDR3 has 13 residues. V was cut by 5 bases and J by 4 bases, with 9 bases left in between. The CDR3 bases are TGTGCCAGCAGTGGGGACCCGAATCAGCCCCAGCATTTT. This gives the protein CASSGDPNQPQHF.

This chain uses TRBV4-3 with TRBJ2-1, with D perhaps matching TRBD1 or TRBD2 (5 bases each). CDR3 length: 16 residues. Trimming shortened V by 4 bases and J by 7 bases, and 20 bases separated the two germline ends. Germline V gene lookup returns CDR1 LGHNA and CDR2 YSLEER. The CDR3 region has the DNA TGCGCCAGCAGCCCCAGCCGGGGCTCAGTTGAGAATGAGCAGTTCTTC. Protein: CASSPSRGSVENEQFF.